A selection of T cell receptor beta chains follows, all from one sample in a study of blood T cell repertoires in COVID-19. Only in-frame clones appear in the TCRdb table, and some are missing; sequencing was by immunoSEQ multiplex PCR. The table shows 200,000 or so clones, with approximately 81% occurring only once. The sample taken for sequencing was peripheral blood. The receptor set was obtained from a woman at least 80 years old with COVID-19, enrolled during active disease. CDR3s include the opening cysteine and the closing phenylalanine or tryptophan. The order of the fields is D gene, J gene, clone size, V gene, CDR3 DNA, CDR3 protein. D genes are given only for firm matches. Clone size is given for some rows only: seen once, a few or many times, or a class if the clone is expanded.

>TRBD1|TRBJ1-2|NA|TRBV6-5
TGTGCCAGCAGTACGGACAGGGCAAGAGGCTACACCTTC
CASSTDRARGYTF
>NA|TRBJ1-2|NA|TRBV5-8
TGTGCCAGCAGCTTGAGAGCGGTAGACTATGGCTACACCTTC
CASSLRAVDYGYTF
>NA|TRBJ2-1|NA|TRBV5-1
TGCGCCAGCAGCTTGGACCGTAACACTGAGCAGTTCTTC
CASSLDRNTEQFF
>TRBD1|TRBJ1-1|few|TRBV7-9
TGTGCCAGCAGCCCCCGGACAGGGCCGAACACTGAAGCTTTCTTT
CASSPRTGPNTEAFF
>NA|TRBJ2-3|NA|TRBV5-6
TGTGCCAGCAGCTTACGGGGAGCCACAGATACGCAGTATTTT
CASSLRGATDTQYF
>TRBD2|TRBJ2-7|NA|TRBV18
TGTGCCAGCTCTACCGGGACTAGCCTGTACGAGCAGTACTTC
CASSTGTSLYEQYF
>TRBD1|TRBJ2-7|NA|TRBV19
TGTGCCAGTAGTATAGGGGGACAGGGTTCCGACGAGCAGTACTTC
CASSIGGQGSDEQYF
>NA|TRBJ2-4|once|TRBV3-1/TRBV3-2
TGTGCCAGCAGCCATTCGGCGGGGGCATTACTAGCCAAAAACATTCAGTACTTC
CASSHSAGALLAKNIQYF
>NA|TRBJ1-4|few|TRBV7-4
TGTGCCAGCAGCTTAGGGGAGGGGATGACTAATGAAAAACTGTTTTTT
CASSLGEGMTNEKLFF
>NA|TRBJ1-1|NA|TRBV29-1
TGCAGCGTTGAATCCGGGTTGGGCACTGAAGCTTTCTTT
CSVESGLGTEAFF
>NA|TRBJ1-1|few|TRBV19
TGTGCCAGTAGTATTAGGCGGATTGAGATGAACACTGAAGCTTTCTTT
CASSIRRIEMNTEAFF
>NA|TRBJ2-3|NA|TRBV24-1
TGTGCCACCAGTGATCAGCGGGCGGAGAGCACAGATACGCAGTATTTT
CATSDQRAESTDTQYF
>NA|TRBJ1-2|NA|TRBV14
TGTGCCAGCAGCCGAAGAGCCGTCGGGGGGAGGGGGTATGGCTACACCTTC
CASSRRAVGGRGYGYTF
>NA|TRBJ2-2|NA|TRBV7-9
TGTGCCAGCAGCCCCCCACGGGCTAGCTGGGAGGCCGGGGAGCTGTTTTTT
CASSPPRASWEAGELFF
>TRBD1|TRBJ1-4|NA|TRBV29-1
TGCAGCGTCGGGACAGGGGCGGGTGAAAAACTGTTTTTT
CSVGTGAGEKLFF
>TRBD2|TRBJ2-1|NA|TRBV12-3/TRBV12-4
TGTGCCAGCAGCCCGGGACTAATCAATGAGCAGTTCTTC
CASSPGLINEQFF
>NA|TRBJ1-4|NA|TRBV24-1
TGTGCCACCAGTGATGCGGGGGGCCAGGGTAATGAAAAACTGTTTTTT
CATSDAGGQGNEKLFF
>NA|TRBJ1-3|NA|TRBV18
TGTGCCAGCTCACCCCCGGGGGAAAACACCATATATTTT
CASSPPGENTIYF
>NA|TRBJ2-3|NA|TRBV2
TGTGCCAGCATGAAAGGAGGGAAGGGAGATACGCAGTATTTT
CASMKGGKGDTQYF
>TRBD2|TRBJ2-1|NA|TRBV4-1
TGCGCCAGCAGCCAAGCTCCCACTAGCGGGGTCGAGCAGTTCTTC
CASSQAPTSGVEQFF
>TRBD1|TRBJ1-2|NA|TRBV5-1
TGCGCCAGCAGCTTGGGGGTTTACAGGGGCGCTAACTATGGCTACACCTTC
CASSLGVYRGANYGYTF
>TRBD2|TRBJ2-1|NA|TRBV5-1
TGCGCCAGCAGCCTTACTAGCGTCATCTCCTACAATGAGCAGTTCTTC
CASSLTSVISYNEQFF
>NA|TRBJ2-5|NA|TRBV6-6
TGTGCCACGGCGGGTCCTTTGGGAGAGACCCAGTACTTC
CATAGPLGETQYF
>NA|TRBJ1-5|few|TRBV7-8
TGTGCCAGCAGCTTAGAACAGGGCAATCAGCCCCAGCATTTT
CASSLEQGNQPQHF
>TRBD1|TRBJ1-2|NA|TRBV18
TGTGCCAGCTCACCAACAGGGACAGAGAACATCTATGGCTACACCTTC
CASSPTGTENIYGYTF
>NA|TRBJ1-2|NA|TRBV6-2/TRBV6-3
TGTGCCAGCAGTTACTCCTTGTTTACCGGGGACTATGGCTACACCTTC
CASSYSLFTGDYGYTF
>TRBD1|TRBJ1-1|NA|TRBV20-1
TGCAGTGTTGGGACAGGGGCGAGGGCTTTCTTT
CSVGTGARAFF
>TRBD1|TRBJ1-1|NA|TRBV18
TGTGCCAGCTCCCCGACAGGGATAACGAACACTGAAGCTTTCTTT
CASSPTGITNTEAFF